This T cell receptor (beta chain) derives from a study of blood T cells in healthy people across ages. Each donor's blood draw was approximately 10 milliliters of peripheral blood. Next came a second PCR, run for roughly 6 to 11 cycles, which used a sample-barcoded 5' primer along with a J-beta primer mix. MiXCR was run by TCRdb on the 5' RACE reads, yielding one entry per CDR3 protein. The sample carries roughly 1,800,000 distinct CDR3 sequences, just under 50% recorded once. Overall study findings and caveats: In long-lived donors, naive CD4+ cell counts and diversity exceeded those of aged donors.

Per germline, CDR1 KGHSH and CDR2 LQKENI. Trimming left V 2 bases short and J 4 bases short, with 9 bases between. The CDR3 is 14 amino acids. There are a few counts of this clonotype. The antigen remains undetermined. Sequenced: blood. The TCR sequence derives from a woman aged 40 to 50 in good health. The chain employs TRBV18 and TRBJ2-1; D ambiguous. The CDR3 DNA sequence: TGTGCCAGCTCACCAAGGGCCCAATACAATGAGCAGTTCTTC. It encodes CASSPRAQYNEQFF.